The 24 T cell receptor beta chains reported below all come from one sample, sequenced in a study of blood T cell repertoires in COVID-19. Profiling relied on immunoSEQ multiplex PCR, and the TCRdb table lists in-frame clones only, not all of them. The repertoire consists of 410,000 or so clones, with around nine tenths occurring once and the leading ten covering around 1.5%. The sequenced sample was peripheral blood. The receptors stem from a woman in her thirties or forties with COVID-19, enrolled during active disease.

The chain carries TRBV28 and TRBJ1-2, with D perhaps TRBD1 (6 bases). Germline-derived CDR1 and CDR2 are MDHEN and SYDVKM. This CDR3 region has 14 residues. Trimming pared 2 bases from V and 2 bases from J, leaving 9 bases between. CDR3 sequence reads: CASSLRDTNYGYTF. CDR3 coding DNA: TGTGCCAGCAGTTTAAGGGACACCAACTATGGCTACACCTTC.

The V gene is TRBV5-4, the J gene TRBJ2-7; 9 bases are shared with TRBD2. Germline-derived CDR1 and CDR2 are SGHNT and YYREEE (reference sequence). Trimming at V came to 3 bases and at J to 3 bases, leaving 7 bases not matched to a gene. This CDR3 has 15 amino acids. The CDR3 here is CASSSQRGDYYEQYF. Here the CDR3 DNA reads TGTGCCAGCAGCTCCCAGCGGGGGGATTACTACGAGCAGTACTTC.

The V gene is TRBV5-1, the J gene TRBJ1-5; 9 bases map to TRBD1. Germline loops: CDR1 SGHRS, CDR2 YFSETQ. The trim removed 4 bases at V and 4 bases at J, leaving 6 bases unmatched. The length of the CDR3 is 15 residues. This CDR3 is CASSPGQGRNQPQHF. The CDR3 DNA sequence: TGCGCCAGCAGCCCCGGACAGGGGCGGAATCAGCCCCAGCATTTT.

The chain uses TRBV11-3 and TRBJ2-3; D is uncertain. Trimming shortened V by 0 bases and J by 2 bases, and 15 bases separated the two germline ends. CDR1 is SGHNT, CDR2 YENEEA, per germline. The CDR3 is 17 residues long. The CDR3 nucleotides are TGTGCCAGCAGCTTAGATCCCACCCCTTGGCACACAGATACGCAGTATTTT. Translated: CASSLDPTPWHTDTQYF.

The chain recombines TRBV4-1 with TRBJ1-2; D is undetermined. With 1 base removed from V and 3 bases from J, the gap between germline ends came to 12 bases. The germline V gene encodes CDR1 MGHRA and CDR2 YSYEKL. The CDR3 consists of 15 residues. CDR3 coding DNA: TGCGCCAGCAGCCAAGCGGTGGGAGGCTACTATGGCTACACCTTC. Protein: CASSQAVGGYYGYTF.

This sequence joins TRBV28 and TRBJ2-7; 9 nucleotides agree with TRBD1. The V gene's germline CDR1 is MDHEN and CDR2 SYDVKM. CDR3 size: 14 residues. Trimming removed 3 bases from V and 2 bases from J; junction bases left unmatched: 2. This chain's CDR3 is CASSFTGGAYEQYF. The CDR3 DNA reads TGTGCCAGCAGTTTTACAGGGGGCGCCTACGAGCAGTACTTC. The full variable domain, in which reference TRBV28 and TRBJ2-7 provide the parts outside the CDR3, is DVKVTQSSRYLVKRTGEKVFLECVQDMDHENMFWYRQDPGLGLRLIYFSYDVKMKEKGDIPEGYSVSREKKERFSLILESASTNQTSMYLCASSFTGGAYEQYFGPGTRLTVT.

This clone was observed a single time. The chain has TRBV19 and TRBJ2-7; D may be TRBD1 (6 bases). Trimming removed 2 bases at V and 4 bases at J, with 15 bases between. This CDR3 is built from 15 residues. The germline gives CDR1 LNHDA, CDR2 SQIVND (reference sequence). DNA for the CDR3: TGTGCCAGTAGTATAACCGGGACACAGGAATACGAGCAGTACTTC. It translates to CASSITGTQEYEQYF.

This clone appeared a few times. The CDR3: CASSPSDSLNYGYTF. Written as DNA, the CDR3 is TGTGCCAGTAGTCCATCGGACAGCTTAAACTATGGCTACACCTTC. This chain connects TRBV19 to TRBJ1-2; a weak D match, TRBD1 (6 bases). Trimming removed 5 bases at V and 2 bases at J, with 15 bases between. This CDR3 comprises 15 residues. The germline gives CDR1 LNHDA, CDR2 SQIVND (reference sequence).

V usage is TRBV2 and J usage is TRBJ1-2; no clear D gene. Trimming pared 4 bases from V and 8 bases from J, leaving 11 bases between. The CDR3 has 12 amino acids. In germline, CDR1 is SNHLY, CDR2 FYNNEI. CDR3 protein: CASSVDSFGYTF. CDR3 bases: TGTGCCAGCAGTGTCGACTCGTTCGGCTACACCTTC.

The chain is built from TRBV11-1 and TRBJ1-2; 7 bases align to TRBD1. V lost 5 bases, J lost 2 bases, and 5 bases stayed unmatched. Germline lookup yields CDR1 SGHAT and CDR2 FQDESV (reference sequence). CDR3 length: 14 residues. The CDR3 DNA reads TGTGCCAGCAGCCGATTACAGGGGAACTATGGCTACACCTTC. This gives the protein CASSRLQGNYGYTF.

The chain links TRBV7-6 to TRBJ2-3; TRBD1 agrees at 8 bases. Germline lookup yields CDR1 SGHVS and CDR2 FNYEAQ. The V gene end was trimmed by 1 base and the J gene end by 3 bases; junction bases not matched to a gene: 9. The CDR3 has 17 residues. CDR3 sequence: CASSLVAGGARTDTQYF. For the CDR3, the DNA is TGTGCCAGCAGCTTAGTGGCAGGGGGCGCCAGGACAGATACGCAGTATTTT. The full variable domain, in which reference TRBV7-6 and TRBJ2-3 provide the parts outside the CDR3, is GAGVSQSPRYKVTKRGQDVALRCDPISGHVSLYWYRQALGQGPEFLTYFNYEAQQDKSGLPNDRFSAERPEGSISTLTIQRTEQRDSAMYRCASSLVAGGARTDTQYFGPGTRLTVL.

For the CDR3, the DNA is TGTGCCAGCAGTTCTCCAGGGAAGTATAATTCACCCCTCCACTTT. This encodes CASSSPGKYNSPLHF. This chain joins TRBV6-6 and TRBJ1-6; maybe TRBD1 (5 bases). From germline, CDR1 is MNHNY and CDR2 SVGAGI (reference sequence). The V and J ends lost 4 bases and 4 bases respectively, with 11 bases between them. This CDR3 has 15 amino acids.

The V and J genes are TRBV6-2 or TRBV6-3 and TRBJ2-1; maybe TRBD2 (5 bases). This CDR3 comprises 15 residues. Between the trimmed V and J ends, which lost 3 bases and 0 bases, there was a span of 9 bases. The germline gives CDR1 MNHEY, CDR2 SVGEGT. As DNA, the CDR3 is TGTGCCAGCAGTTATGGGCGGGCCTCCTACAATGAGCAGTTCTTC. Residues: CASSYGRASYNEQFF.

This chain links TRBV27 with TRBJ2-5, with D tentatively TRBD1 (6 bases). The V end lost 6 bases, the J end lost 5 bases, and 19 bases lay between the germline ends. CDR3 length: 15 amino acids. Germline lookup yields CDR1 MNHEY and CDR2 SMNVEV (reference sequence). CDR3 sequence (DNA): TGTGCCAGCAGATCCCATAACAGGGCTTCGGAGACCCAGTACTTC. Translated, it gives CASRSHNRASETQYF.

The chain combines TRBV7-9 with TRBJ2-2, with D maybe TRBD1 (6 bases). Germline assignment: CDR1 SEHNR and CDR2 FQNEAQ (reference sequence). Trimming shortened V by 5 bases and J by 6 bases, and 16 bases separated the two germline ends. The CDR3 has 15 residues. DNA for the CDR3: TGTGCCAGCAGCGCCGCCCAACAGGGTTCCGGGGAGCTGTTTTTT. Amino acids: CASSAAQQGSGELFF.

V usage is TRBV6-1 and J usage is TRBJ2-5, with D possibly TRBD2 on 5 matching bases. CDR3 length: 19 amino acids. V was pared by 2 bases and J by 0 bases, with 22 bases between. From germline, CDR1 is MNHNS and CDR2 SASEGT. The CDR3 sequence: CASSEHQGGRGGYQETQYF. CDR3 DNA sequence: TGTGCCAGCAGTGAACATCAAGGTGGGAGAGGCGGGTACCAAGAGACCCAGTACTTC.

This clone has a handful of counts. The genes are TRBV12-1 and TRBJ2-7; the table calls TRBD2, which could not be checked here. TRBV12-1 is noted as a pseudogene. This CDR3 has 17 residues. The chain's CDR3 is CASSVPSGLAGDYEQYF. DNA of the CDR3: TGTGCCAGCAGCGTACCTTCTGGACTAGCGGGAGACTACGAGCAGTACTTC.

The chain combines TRBV28 with TRBJ1-5; no clear D. The V end lost 2 bases, the J end lost 0 bases, and 14 bases lay between the germline ends. CDR3 length equals 17 residues. Per the germline V gene, CDR1 is MDHEN and CDR2 is SYDVKM. The CDR3: CASSLIVGGISNQPQHF. In DNA form, the CDR3 reads TGTGCCAGCAGTTTAATAGTTGGAGGGATTAGCAATCAGCCCCAGCATTTT.

The J gene is TRBJ2-2, the V gene TRBV7-2, with D unresolved. CDR3 length: 16 amino acids. CDR1 is SGHTA, CDR2 FQGNSA, per germline. V was cut by 7 bases and J by 7 bases, with 22 bases left in between. The CDR3, as DNA: TGTGCCAGCAAACTTAGAGGTCTATTAGCCATCGGGGAGCTGTTTTTT. Protein sequence: CASKLRGLLAIGELFF.

The gene calls are TRBV19 and TRBJ1-5; the D gene is possibly TRBD1 (5 bases). V was pared by 7 bases and J by 1 base, with 14 bases between. There are 15 residues in the CDR3. Germline values: CDR1 LNHDA, CDR2 SQIVND (reference sequence). In DNA form, the CDR3 reads TGTGCCAGTACCCCGACAGTACCGAGCAATCAGCCCCAGCATTTT. Translated, it gives CASTPTVPSNQPQHF.

The count of this clone is one. The chain employs TRBV10-2 and TRBJ2-3; 8 positions match TRBD2. The CDR3 is 17 amino acids. Germline-derived CDR1 and CDR2 are WSHSY and SAAADI. V lost 1 base, J lost 2 bases, and 8 bases stayed unmatched. This chain's CDR3 is CASSEYAGGPLTDTQYF. Written as DNA, the CDR3 is TGCGCCAGCAGTGAGTACGCGGGAGGCCCACTCACAGATACGCAGTATTTT.

The chain recombines TRBV6-2 or TRBV6-3 with TRBJ2-7; 11 bases map to TRBD2. CDR3 length: 14 residues. The trim removed 3 bases at V and 2 bases at J, leaving 0 bases unmatched. From germline, CDR1 is MNHEY and CDR2 SVGEGT. In nucleotides, the CDR3 is TGTGCCAGCAGTTATAGCGGGAGGGCCTACGAGCAGTACTTC. Residues: CASSYSGRAYEQYF.

V gene TRBV6-2 or TRBV6-3 combines with J gene TRBJ1-2; 8 nucleotides align to TRBD1. The trim removed 5 bases at V and 12 bases at J, leaving 20 bases unmatched. The CDR3 sequence is 16 residues long. CDR1 and CDR2 from the germline V gene are MNHEY and SVGEGT. The CDR3 spells CASSLLPGQVVGLDTF. The CDR3, as DNA: TGTGCCAGCAGTCTACTACCGGGACAGGTGGTTGGCTTGGACACCTTC.

The V and J genes are TRBV5-4 and TRBJ1-2; a possible D gene is TRBD1 (5 bases). The CDR3 totals 13 residues. V lost 2 bases and J lost 2, with 7 bases in between. Germline V gene data show CDR1 as SGHNT and CDR2 as YYREEE (reference sequence). This chain's CDR3 is CASSFPGNYGYTF. The CDR3 DNA is TGTGCCAGCAGCTTCCCAGGGAACTATGGCTACACCTTC.